The rows below give T cell receptor beta chains drawn from one sample of a study of cytomegalovirus exposure and HLA in healthy donors. The table came from immunoSEQ multiplex PCR; TCRdb's copy has only in-frame clones and leaves some out. The data contain roughly 110,000 clones, approximately 79% of them singletons. Sequencing used PBMCs. All receptors derive from a woman aged 40-49 years in good health and CMV-seropositive. The CDR3 runs from the conserved cysteine through the conserved F or W. The D gene is left open where the match is weak. Only part of the rows carry a size: once, few, many, or a class if the clone is expanded.

length	D	V	J	size	DNA	CDR3
16	NA	TRBV7-5	TRBJ1-6	NA	TGTGCCAGAAGCCTTGGGGGGGGTGCCTATAATTCACCCCTCCACTTT	CARSLGGGAYNSPLHF
14	NA	TRBV6-5	TRBJ2-5	NA	TGTGCCAGCACCCACCATGGACAGTTTGAGACCCAGTACTTC	CASTHHGQFETQYF
16	NA	TRBV9	TRBJ1-4	NA	TGTGCCAGCAGCGTAGCCCCAGGGATAAGTAATGAAAAACTGTTTTTT	CASSVAPGISNEKLFF
15	TRBD1	TRBV7-2	TRBJ1-1	NA	TGTGCCAGCAGCTTGGGCAGGGGGACGAACACTGAAGCTTTCTTT	CASSLGRGTNTEAFF
14	TRBD2	TRBV29-1	TRBJ2-2	NA	TGCAGCGTTCGCGAGCGGGGAAACACCGGGGAGCTGTTTTTT	CSVRERGNTGELFF
14	NA	TRBV5-1	TRBJ2-5	NA	TGCGCCAGCAGCTCGGGGGGCGGTCCGGAGACCCAGTACTTC	CASSSGGGPETQYF
19	TRBD1	TRBV4-1	TRBJ1-1	NA	TGCGCCAGCAGCCAAGTATTGGATCCTTACAGGGGGCGAAACACTGAAGCTTTCTTT	CASSQVLDPYRGRNTEAFF
14	TRBD2	TRBV19	TRBJ2-5	NA	TGTGCCAGTAGTATGGGAGGGCTGACGGAGACCCAGTACTTC	CASSMGGLTETQYF
13	NA	TRBV7-2	TRBJ1-5	once	TGTGCCAGCAGCTTAGACCGGGTACAGCCCCAGCATTTT	CASSLDRVQPQHF
15	NA	TRBV6-1	TRBJ2-5	NA	TGTGCCAGCAGTGAAGCGGCGGGGCCCCAAGAGACCCAGTACTTC	CASSEAAGPQETQYF
15	NA	TRBV6-1	TRBJ1-2	once	TGTGCCAGCAGTGACGGCCGGGCCGGGGACTATGGCTACACCTTC	CASSDGRAGDYGYTF
12	NA	TRBV30	TRBJ1-2	NA	TGTGCCTGGACAGGGGCGGCCCGTATCTACACCTTC	CAWTGAARIYTF
15	NA	TRBV9	TRBJ1-1	few	TGTGCCAGCAGCGGCCGGGACAAAAAGAACACTGAAGCTTTCTTT	CASSGRDKKNTEAFF
18	NA	TRBV4-3	TRBJ1-3	NA	TGCGCCAGCAGCCAAGATCGGCCAGGGTTAAGCTCTGGAAACACCATATATTTT	CASSQDRPGLSSGNTIYF
16	TRBD1	TRBV29-1	TRBJ2-2	NA	TGCAGCGTTCCCAGCGACAGGGACCCGAACACCGGGGAGCTGTTTTTT	CSVPSDRDPNTGELFF
12	NA	TRBV11-2	TRBJ1-2	few	TGTGCCAGCAGCTTAGAGAGAAATGGCTACACCTTC	CASSLERNGYTF
14	TRBD1	TRBV7-2	TRBJ1-2	NA	TGTGCCAGCAGCTCGGACAGGGGGCAGGCTGGCTACACCTTC	CASSSDRGQAGYTF
15	NA	TRBV14	TRBJ2-7	few	TGTGCCAGCAGCCAAGGGAAGGGGCCAACCTACGAGCAGTACTTC	CASSQGKGPTYEQYF
14	NA	TRBV6-6	TRBJ2-1	NA	TGTGCCAGCAGTTACTCGGCAGGGTTCAATGAGCAGTTCTTC	CASSYSAGFNEQFF
14	NA	TRBV30	TRBJ1-2	NA	TGTGCCTGGAGTTTCGCAGGGGCAAGGAGTGGCTACACCTTC	CAWSFAGARSGYTF
11	NA	TRBV6-1	TRBJ1-2	NA	TGTGCCAGCACTGGGGGGTATGGCTACACCTTC	CASTGGYGYTF
16	NA	TRBV5-1	TRBJ2-3	few	TGCGCCAGCAGCTTGGGGGGGACTTTTTTCACAGATACGCAGTATTTT	CASSLGGTFFTDTQYF
14	NA	TRBV10-3	TRBJ1-2	few	TGTGCCATCAGTGAGTCGCAGGCCCTGTATGGCTACACCTTC	CAISESQALYGYTF
17	NA	TRBV11-2	TRBJ2-2	NA	TGTGCCAGCAGCCTATCTAGCGTAGGGGGCAGAATCGGGGAGCTGTTTTTT	CASSLSSVGGRIGELFF
15	TRBD1	TRBV5-1	TRBJ1-6	NA	TGCGCCAGCAGCATACGACAGGGAGGTAATTCACCCCTCCACTTT	CASSIRQGGNSPLHF
15	NA	TRBV7-9	TRBJ1-2	few	TGTGCCGGCCGCCGGGAGACAGCGTTCTTTAATGGCTACACCTTC	CAGRRETAFFNGYTF
14	NA	TRBV25-1	TRBJ1-5	NA	TGTGCCAGCAGTGATAACGGGGGCAATCAGCCCCAGCATTTT	CASSDNGGNQPQHF
17	TRBD1	TRBV30	TRBJ1-2	once	TGTGCCTCCAATTTCTTCGGACAGGGCTCCTTTAACTATGGCTACACCTTC	CASNFFGQGSFNYGYTF
16	TRBD1	TRBV6-6	TRBJ1-2	NA	TGTGCCAGCAGTGGGGTCCCACAGGGGGCAAGCTATGGCTACACCTTC	CASSGVPQGASYGYTF
13	NA	TRBV7-7	TRBJ2-1	NA	TGTGCTAGCAGCTCCGACAGGTACAATGAGCAGTTCTTC	CASSSDRYNEQFF
15	NA	TRBV4-3	TRBJ2-1	few	TGCGCCAGCAGCCAAGAGGTGACTCAGCCGAATGAGCAGTTCTTC	CASSQEVTQPNEQFF
14	TRBD2	TRBV6-1	TRBJ2-5	NA	TGTGCCAGCACTCTGGGACTATCCCAAGAGACCCAGTACTTC	CASTLGLSQETQYF
14	TRBD1	TRBV9	TRBJ1-2	once	TGTGCCAGCAGCGTATCTGGACAGGGCTATGGCTACACCTTC	CASSVSGQGYGYTF
15	NA	TRBV13	TRBJ1-5	NA	TGTGCCAGCAGCTTAGGCCACCAGAATTCCCAGCCCCAGCATTTT	CASSLGHQNSQPQHF
17	NA	TRBV5-1	TRBJ1-1	once	TGCGCCAGCAGCTTGTCGCTAAACTCGGGATCGAACACTGAAGCTTTCTTT	CASSLSLNSGSNTEAFF
15	TRBD1	TRBV2	TRBJ1-2	NA	TGTGCCAGCAGTTTTCTAACAGGGGGGATGGAAGGCTACACCTTC	CASSFLTGGMEGYTF
12	NA	TRBV7-9	TRBJ2-7	many	TGTGCCAGCAGCACACATTCCTACGAGCAGTACTTC	CASSTHSYEQYF
16	TRBD1	TRBV7-8	TRBJ1-4	few	TGTGCCAGCAGCTCCCTGAACAGGGGGCAGGGTGAAAAACTGTTTTTT	CASSSLNRGQGEKLFF
15	NA	TRBV21-1	TRBJ1-5	NA	TGTGCCAGCAGCAAACAGACAGGGACCAATCAGCCCCAGCATTTT	CASSKQTGTNQPQHF
15	TRBD1	TRBV5-1	TRBJ2-1	NA	TGCGCCAGCAGAACCGGGACAGGCACCTACAATGAGCAGTTCTTC	CASRTGTGTYNEQFF
14	TRBD2	TRBV30	TRBJ2-5	NA	TGTGCCTGGAGTGTAGGGACTAGCCCAGAGACCCAGTACTTC	CAWSVGTSPETQYF
12	NA	TRBV30	TRBJ1-6	few	TGTGCCTGGTCTGCTTTCGGTATCCCCCTCCACTTT	CAWSAFGIPLHF
13	NA	TRBV6-5	TRBJ1-1	NA	TGTGCCAGCAGTTACCTTCCGGACACTGAAGCTTTCTTT	CASSYLPDTEAFF
13	TRBD1	TRBV5-4	TRBJ2-7	once	TGTGCCAGCAGCCGCCAGGGGGACCACGAGCAGTACTTC	CASSRQGDHEQYF
15	TRBD1	TRBV2	TRBJ2-2	few	TGTGCCAGCAGGACTGGGACAGCCAGCACCGGGGAGCTGTTTTTT	CASRTGTASTGELFF
15	TRBD1	TRBV19	TRBJ1-5	NA	TGTGCCAGTAGCCAAGGGGGGACAGTGAGCGCAGCCCAGCATTTT	CASSQGGTVSAAQHF
15	TRBD1	TRBV2	TRBJ1-1	NA	TGTGCCAGCAGTACAGGGGACAGCTTTTTCGCTGAAGCTTTCTTT	CASSTGDSFFAEAFF
14	TRBD2	TRBV9	TRBJ2-5	NA	TGTGCCAGCAGCGTGACTAGCGGCGGTGAGACCCAGTACTTC	CASSVTSGGETQYF
15	NA	TRBV11-3	TRBJ2-1	NA	TGTGCCAGCAGCTTGGGTTTCTTTGGCGGCAATGAGCAGTTCTTC	CASSLGFFGGNEQFF
12	NA	TRBV18	TRBJ2-3	NA	TGTGCCAGCTCAGGAGGGACAGATACGCAGTATTTT	CASSGGTDTQYF
17	NA	TRBV21-1	TRBJ1-4	few	TGTGCCAGCAGCAAAGAGGGAGTGAAGGGGGCAGGGGAAAAACTGTTTTTT	CASSKEGVKGAGEKLFF
15	NA	TRBV6-1	TRBJ1-1	NA	TGTGCCAGCAGTGAACGAGAGGCGAGAGGGACTGAAGCTTTCTTT	CASSEREARGTEAFF